Each of the 19 T cell receptor beta chains below was sequenced from the same sample in a study of T cells after yellow fever vaccination. TCRdb itself ran the 5' RACE reads through MiXCR, one entry per CDR3 protein. The sample carries under 600,000 distinct CDR3 sequences, about 13% recorded once. The sequencing here drew on PBMCs, taken on the day of the yellow fever booster vaccination. The receptors were sampled from a man aged 25 to 45 who received the YFV17D yellow fever vaccine.

This clonotype was seen a few times. The chain carries TRBV5-1 and TRBJ2-1; no reliable D call. The CDR3 extends over 12 amino acids. V shed 0 bases and J shed 8 bases, with 6 bases lying between them. Germline V gives CDR1 SGHRS, CDR2 YFSETQ. CDR3 sequence reads: CASSLVRDEQFF. The CDR3 coding sequence is TGCGCCAGCAGCTTGGTACGAGATGAGCAGTTCTTC.

In its sample, this clonotype was seen a few times. The chain is built from TRBV12-3 or TRBV12-4 and TRBJ2-2, with TRBD2 matching 8 bases. The CDR3 length is 15 residues. V dropped 5 bases and J dropped 1; count of bases not matched to a gene: 3. CDR3 coding DNA: TGTGCCAGCAGTGATAGCGGGAAGAACACCGGGGAGCTGTTTTTT. The encoded protein is CASSDSGKNTGELFF.

In its sample, this clonotype was seen a few times. The V gene is TRBV28, the J gene TRBJ2-4; D gene ambiguous. Looked up from germline, CDR1 is MDHEN and CDR2 is SYDVKM. This CDR3 is 17 amino acids long. Trimming took 6 bases from V and 2 from J, leaving 20 bases between them. CDR3 DNA sequence: TGTGCCAGCAGACCCCGACCCGGAAGTCTATCCAAAAACATTCAGTACTTC. Amino acid sequence: CASRPRPGSLSKNIQYF.

This clonotype was found a few times. J is TRBJ2-7 and V is TRBV6-5; D is possibly TRBD1 (6 bases). CDR1 MNHEY and CDR2 SVGAGI come from the germline V gene. The CDR3 sequence is 14 residues long. The germline V and J ends were trimmed by 2 bases and 2 bases, with 10 bases remaining between them. CDR3 bases: TGTGCCAGCAGTTACCTTCAGGGGCCCTACGAGCAGTACTTC. Translating it yields CASSYLQGPYEQYF.

The rearrangement uses TRBV20-1 and TRBJ2-1; D remains unclear. The CDR3 runs to 15 residues. The germline CDR1 and CDR2 sequences are DFQATT and SNEGSKA (reference sequence). V lost 3 bases, J lost 5 bases, and 17 bases lay in between. The CDR3 DNA reads TGCAGTGCTAGCGGGCTTCAGTCGTCCAACAATGAGCAGTTCTTC. Translating it yields CSASGLQSSNNEQFF.

This clonotype was observed many times. The J gene is TRBJ2-2, the V gene TRBV12-3 or TRBV12-4; TRBD2 aligns across 10 bases. V shed 7 bases and J 7 bases; nucleotides not matched to a gene: 9. The CDR3 has 15 amino acids. The CDR3 sequence is CASMSGRAVSGELFF. The CDR3 DNA follows: TGTGCCAGCATGAGCGGGAGGGCCGTCAGCGGGGAGCTGTTTTTT.

V is TRBV6-1 and J is TRBJ2-1, with 13 positions matching TRBD2. From germline, CDR1 is MNHNS and CDR2 SASEGT. This CDR3 is 16 amino acids long. V dropped 6 bases and J dropped 6; count of bases not matched to a gene: 8. The CDR3 here is CASRDRLAGGGNEQFF. The CDR3 nucleotides read TGTGCCAGCAGGGATAGACTAGCGGGAGGTGGCAATGAGCAGTTCTTC.

This clonotype was found a few times. This chain uses TRBV5-1 with TRBJ1-5; D is possibly TRBD1 (5 bases). The CDR3 totals 13 residues. Germline-derived CDR1 and CDR2 are SGHRS and YFSETQ. The V end lost 2 bases, the J end lost 5 bases, and 8 bases lay between the germline ends. The CDR3 DNA reads TGCGCCAGCAGCTTACAGGTGGATCAGCCCCAGCATTTT. Amino acids: CASSLQVDQPQHF.

This clonotype was seen only a few times. The CDR3 protein is CSGFTAYNEQFF. The CDR3 DNA reads TGCAGCGGATTCACCGCCTACAATGAGCAGTTCTTC. The chain employs TRBV29-1 and TRBJ2-1; no clear D. The germline CDR1 and CDR2 sequences are SQVTM and ANQGSEA. This CDR3 is 12 amino acids long. The V gene lost 7 bases and the J gene lost 2 bases, with 9 bases spanning the gap.

The chain uses TRBV5-1 and TRBJ2-2; 7 bases agree with TRBD2. The CDR3 loop spans 15 amino acids. CDR1 and CDR2 (germline): SGHRS, YFSETQ. Germline trimming cut 6 bases from V and 6 bases from J; bases unmatched to any gene: 11. CDR3: CASNKGGTVAGELFF. The CDR3 DNA follows: TGCGCCAGCAACAAGGGAGGGACTGTGGCCGGGGAGCTGTTTTTT. The whole variable domain, filled in from reference TRBV5-1 and TRBJ2-2, reads KAGVTQTPRYLIKTRGQQVTLSCSPISGHRSVSWYQQTPGQGLQFLFEYFSETQRNKGNFPGRFSGRQFSNSRSEMNVSTLELGDSALYLCASNKGGTVAGELFFGEGSRLTVL.

The genes are TRBV4-3 and TRBJ2-1; no definite D call. Germline V CDR1 and CDR2: LGHNA, YSLEER. This CDR3 has 13 residues. V shed 0 bases and J shed 13 bases, with 13 bases lying between them. CDR3 region: CASSQDYKPQQFF. For the CDR3, the DNA is TGCGCCAGCAGCCAAGATTATAAGCCCCAACAGTTCTTC.

The gene calls are TRBV5-1 and TRBJ1-2; 9 nucleotides align to TRBD1. The CDR3 covers 13 residues. The J segment lost 6 bases and the V segment lost 3 bases, leaving 3 bases of the junction unmatched. Germline V gives CDR1 SGHRS, CDR2 YFSETQ. CDR3 nucleotide sequence: TGCGCCAGCAGCTCGGGACAGGGCGATGGCTACACCTTC. Translation: CASSSGQGDGYTF.

Many counts were recorded for this clonotype. The J gene is TRBJ1-6, the V gene TRBV6-5, with D maybe TRBD1 (6 bases). Germline values: CDR1 MNHEY, CDR2 SVGAGI. V shed 5 bases and J shed 8 bases, with 16 bases lying between them. The CDR3 is made up of 15 amino acids. CDR3 region: CASSVLDSDYSPLHF. In nucleotides, the CDR3 is TGTGCCAGCAGTGTACTGGACAGTGATTATTCACCCCTCCACTTT.

This clonotype was seen a few times. In nucleotides, the CDR3 is TGCAGTGCGACCGACCGATTCCAAGAGACCCAGTACTTC. It specifies CSATDRFQETQYF. The chain employs TRBV20-1 and TRBJ2-5, with D unresolved. Germline values: CDR1 DFQATT, CDR2 SNEGSKA (reference sequence). V was shortened by 6 bases and J by 1 base, with 12 bases between the two germline ends. The CDR3 is made up of 13 amino acids.

Only a few counts were recorded for this clonotype. The chain links TRBV20-1 to TRBJ2-3; TRBD2 matches 11 bases. Germline trimming cut 0 bases from V and 1 base from J; bases unmatched to any gene: 9. CDR1 is DFQATT and CDR2 is SNEGSKA in the germline V gene (reference sequence). The CDR3 runs to 18 residues. The CDR3 sequence: CSARDASGRFGGTDTQYF. In DNA, the CDR3 is TGCAGTGCTAGAGATGCTAGCGGGAGGTTCGGGGGCACAGATACGCAGTATTTT.

This clonotype was detected only a few times. Here the CDR3 DNA reads TGTGCCATCAGATACCGGGAGGGCCGTAACACCGGGGAGCTGTTTTTT. Its protein product is CAIRYREGRNTGELFF. The V call is TRBV10-3, the J call TRBJ2-2; TRBD2 agrees at 8 bases. CDR3 length: 16 amino acids. Germline trimming cut 6 bases from V and 2 bases from J; bases unmatched to any gene: 8. The V gene's germline CDR1 is ENHRY and CDR2 SYGVKD.

This clonotype was detected only a few times. V and J are TRBV27 and TRBJ1-2; D not resolved. Germline V CDR1 and CDR2: MNHEY, SMNVEV (reference sequence). The CDR3 covers 17 residues. V was clipped by 5 bases and J by 4 bases, with 23 bases between them. The CDR3 sequence is CASSETGNTRSFYGYTF. The CDR3 bases are TGTGCCAGCAGTGAAACCGGGAATACTAGATCCTTCTATGGCTACACCTTC.

The genes are TRBV7-9 and TRBJ2-7; D perhaps matches TRBD1 (5 bases). Deletions cut 2 bases from V and 4 bases from J, with 12 bases between. The CDR3 extends over 14 amino acids. Germline CDR1 is SEHNR and CDR2 is FQNEAQ (reference sequence). The DNA of the CDR3 is TGTGCCAGCAGCTTAATAGGGGATCTGTACGAGCAGTACTTC. Its translation is CASSLIGDLYEQYF.

The rearrangement joins TRBV30 to TRBJ1-2; D not certain. The length of the CDR3 is 12 residues. The germline V gene encodes CDR1 GTSNPN and CDR2 SVGIG (reference sequence). The V and J ends lost 7 bases and 7 bases respectively, with 16 bases between them. DNA of the CDR3: TGTGCCTCCCCCAGTTGGTCGGGTGGCTACACCTTC. Its translation: CASPSWSGGYTF.